This TCR beta chain was recovered during a study of shared clonotypes between healthy human individuals. The CDR3 consists of 14 residues. The V end lost 6 bases, the J end lost 5 bases, and 14 bases lay between the germline ends. The germline V gene encodes CDR1 MNHEY and CDR2 SVGAGI. Deep-level assay runs were performed. Replicate PCRs run on sorted subsets employed around 200 ng DNA, roughly 30,000 T cell genomes. The protocol was immunoSEQ multiplex PCR, while the TCRdb copy is restricted to in-frame clones and leaves out a portion. The sample lists roughly 220,000 clones, over 60% occurring once.

Specimen: memory CD4+ T cells sorted from blood. Subset described: CD45RA-negative fraction. The chain employs TRBV6-5 and TRBJ2-1; D uncertain. This receptor was taken from a young man in good health. CDR3 sequence (DNA): TGTGCCAGCAGCCTAAGGTGGCGGAACAATGAGCAGTTCTTC. This encodes CASSLRWRNNEQFF.